Each of the 25 T cell receptor beta chains below was sequenced from the same sample in a study of Graves' ophthalmopathy and Graves' hyperthyroidism (dated by TCRdb to 2017 to 2018). Sequencing was performed on an Illumina HiSeq 2000. TCR beta CDR3 regions were amplified from RNA transcripts for repertoire sequencing. A first-round RT-PCR used HTBI primers with the Qiagen OneStep RT-PCR kit, followed by a second-round multiplex PCR, size selection and purification. TCRdb cleaned the public reads at Q25 with fastp, built clones with MiXCR and kept in-frame beta chains. Every entry covers one CDR3 protein and lists the most common genes and DNA from its rows. This sample holds over a million distinct CDR3 sequences; around a third were observed only once. The top ten clones comprise 11% of the sample. Sequencing was done on a sample of peripheral blood or thyroid tissue (not recorded which). The receptor source for this set is an adult man with Graves' hyperthyroidism.

In its sample, this clonotype was seen many times. The DNA of the CDR3 is TGCGCCAGCAGCTCTATGGGACAGGGGGCAATTTATGGCTACACCTTC. Amino acid sequence: CASSSMGQGAIYGYTF. This chain connects TRBV5-1 to TRBJ1-2; 12 bases are shared with TRBD1. CDR1 and CDR2 from the germline V gene are SGHRS and YFSETQ. V gave up 3 bases and J gave up 5 bases; unmatched junction bases: 8. This CDR3 contains 16 residues.

This sequence joins TRBV10-3 and TRBJ1-5; D is unclear. CDR3 size: 14 residues. Germline lookup yields CDR1 ENHRY and CDR2 SYGVKD. The V gene lost 4 bases and the J gene lost 9 bases, with 16 bases spanning the gap. The CDR3 loop is CAISAAGGFGPQHF. CDR3 nucleotide sequence: TGTGCCATCAGTGCGGCAGGCGGCTTTGGGCCCCAGCATTTT.

This clonotype has only a few counts. This chain's CDR3 is CASSPEISYEQYF. CDR3 bases: TGTGCCAGCAGCCCCGAGATTTCCTACGAGCAGTACTTC. The chain uses TRBV7-9 and TRBJ2-7; D call uncertain. The CDR3 runs 13 residues. Germline assignment: CDR1 SEHNR and CDR2 FQNEAQ (reference sequence). V shed 5 bases and J shed 1 base, with 9 bases lying between them.

This clonotype was counted at least ten times. The rearrangement uses TRBV9 and TRBJ1-6, with no clear D. The V end was cut by 2 bases, the J end by 10 bases, with 16 bases between. This CDR3 contains 15 residues. CDR1 and CDR2 from the germline V gene are SGDLS and YYNGEE. CDR3 in amino acids: CASSVSYRSSSPLHF. For the CDR3, the DNA is TGTGCCAGCAGCGTTAGTTACAGATCAAGCTCACCCCTCCACTTT.

Comments on this clonotype: One base away lies a much larger clone, so this may be a sequencing read error. The V gene is TRBV10-3, the J gene TRBJ2-7; TRBD1 is a possible D gene (6 bases). The CDR3 covers 14 residues. V was clipped by 7 bases and J by 0 bases, with 13 bases between them. Germline CDR1 and CDR2: ENHRY and SYGVKD. The CDR3 DNA follows: TGTGCCATCATGAAGATGGACAGCTCCTACGAGCAGTACTTC. Residues: CAIMKMDSSYEQYF.

The V and J genes are TRBV12-3 or TRBV12-4 and TRBJ1-3, with TRBD1 identical over 7 bases. Unmatched junction bases numbered 2, after V lost 3 bases and J lost 3 bases. This CDR3 has 14 amino acids. CDR3 region: CASSLRQGGNTIYF. The CDR3 DNA is TGTGCCAGCAGTTTGAGACAGGGTGGAAACACCATATATTTT.

The sample holds a few counts of this clonotype. A much larger clone lies one base from this, so it may be a read error. This chain joins TRBV10-3 and TRBJ2-6; 7 nucleotides agree with TRBD1. The germline V gene has CDR1 ENHRY and CDR2 SYGVKD. CDR3 length: 18 residues. The CDR3 protein is CATSGTGTARSGANVLTF. The CDR3 DNA reads TGTGCCACCAGTGGAACCGGGACAGCCCGCTCTGGGGCCAACGTCCTGACTTTC.

The rearrangement joins TRBV29-1 to TRBJ2-2, with D tentatively TRBD2 (5 bases). CDR1 is SQVTM and CDR2 is ANQGSEA in the germline V gene. V lost 8 bases, J lost 0 bases, and 10 bases lay in between. The CDR3 is 13 amino acids. In DNA, the CDR3 is TGCAGCCGGTTGGGAGCGAACACCGGGGAGCTGTTTTTT. Protein sequence: CSRLGANTGELFF.

The table lists this clonotype with many counts. The chain links TRBV5-1 to TRBJ2-7; D is perhaps TRBD1 (6 bases). There are 14 residues in the CDR3. Per the germline V gene, CDR1 is SGHRS and CDR2 is YFSETQ. Trimming removed 5 bases at V and 6 bases at J, with 18 bases between. CDR3 bases: TGCGCCAGCAGAAGACAGGTGACGGCCTCCGAGCAGTACTTC. Translated: CASRRQVTASEQYF. The whole variable domain, remainder taken from reference TRBV5-1 and TRBJ2-7, is KAGVTQTPRYLIKTRGQQVTLSCSPISGHRSVSWYQQTPGQGLQFLFEYFSETQRNKGNFPGRFSGRQFSNSRSEMNVSTLELGDSALYLCASRRQVTASEQYFGPGTRLTVT.

The chain carries TRBV2 and TRBJ1-5; 7 nucleotides agree with TRBD1. After removal of 4 bases from V and 2 bases from J, the junction contained 5 bases not matched to a gene. The CDR3 has 15 amino acids. Germline V gene lookup returns CDR1 SNHLY and CDR2 FYNNEI. CDR3 DNA sequence: TGTGCCAGCAGTGCGAGGGACAGCGGCAATCAGCCCCAGCATTTT. Its protein is CASSARDSGNQPQHF.

The V and J genes are TRBV28 and TRBJ1-5; the match to TRBD1 covers 7 bases. Unmatched junction bases numbered 7, after V lost 6 bases and J lost 11 bases. The CDR3 extends over 12 amino acids. CDR1 is MDHEN, CDR2 SYDVKM, per germline. The CDR3 sequence: CASRAAGQSQHF. The CDR3 bases are TGTGCCAGCAGGGCTGCGGGACAGTCCCAGCATTTT. Full variable domain (remainder filled in from reference TRBV28 and TRBJ1-5): DVKVTQSSRYLVKRTGEKVFLECVQDMDHENMFWYRQDPGLGLRLIYFSYDVKMKEKGDIPEGYSVSREKKERFSLILESASTNQTSMYLCASRAAGQSQHFGDGTRLSIL.

This clonotype came up a few times. The chain recombines TRBV4-1 with TRBJ1-1; D remains unclear. Germline V lookup: CDR1 MGHRA, CDR2 YSYEKL. V lost 0 bases to trimming and J lost 1 base, with 12 bases between them. This CDR3 is 16 amino acids long. CDR3 sequence (DNA): TGCGCCAGCAGCCAAGAGGCAGCGGGGAGGAACACTGAAGCTTTCTTT. Protein product: CASSQEAAGRNTEAFF.

This clonotype has at least ten counts. This chain joins TRBV5-5 and TRBJ1-1; no definite D call. Per the germline V gene, CDR1 is SGHKS and CDR2 is YYEKEE (reference sequence). V lost 5 bases, J lost 2 bases, and 10 bases lay in between. The CDR3 covers 13 residues. DNA of the CDR3: TGTGCCAGCAGAGCCCGGGTTAACACTGAAGCTTTCTTT. The encoded protein is CASRARVNTEAFF.

This clonotype was detected ten times or more. J is TRBJ1-6 and V is TRBV7-2, with 9 bases matching TRBD1. CDR3 length: 15 residues. Germline loops: CDR1 SGHTA, CDR2 FQGNSA. J was trimmed by 4 bases and V by 4 bases; bases with no gene match: 2. The CDR3 DNA sequence: TGTGCCAGCAGCTCTGGGACAGGGTATAATTCACCCCTCCACTTT. Its translation: CASSSGTGYNSPLHF.

This clonotype was seen many times. The chain has TRBV2 and TRBJ1-2; tentatively, D is TRBD1 (6 bases). Germline CDR1 is SNHLY and CDR2 is FYNNEI. Trimming pared 4 bases from V and 4 bases from J, leaving 7 bases between. The CDR3 contains 12 residues. The CDR3 loop reads CASSVTGYGYTF. The CDR3 coding sequence is TGTGCCAGCAGTGTGACAGGCTATGGCTACACCTTC.

A remark on this clonotype: One end of the junction varies from germline; a read error may be responsible. The genes are TRBV20-1 and TRBJ2-5; D possibly corresponds to TRBD2 (6 bases). This CDR3 is built from 10 residues. Germline V gives CDR1 DFQATT, CDR2 SNEGSKA (reference sequence). The CDR3 region is CSASRESQYF. CDR3 nucleotide sequence: TGCAGTGCTAGCCGGGAGAGCCAGTACTTC.

This clonotype was picked up many times. The J gene is TRBJ2-5, the V gene TRBV20-1, with D possibly TRBD2 on 6 matching bases. The V end was cut by 8 bases, the J end by 5 bases, with 15 bases between. Germline V gives CDR1 DFQATT, CDR2 SNEGSKA (reference sequence). The CDR3 loop spans 12 amino acids. Here the CDR3 reads CSLAAPVETQYF. The CDR3 DNA sequence: TGCAGTTTAGCGGCCCCCGTGGAGACCCAGTACTTC.

The rearrangement joins TRBV25-1 to TRBJ1-1; 7 nucleotides match TRBD1. Germline V gene sequence: CDR1 MGHDK, CDR2 SYGVNS. Germline trimming cut 4 bases from V and 11 bases from J; bases unmatched to any gene: 16. This CDR3 has 15 residues. This CDR3 is CASSVGDRDIGVAFF. In DNA, the CDR3 is TGTGCCAGCAGTGTGGGTGACAGGGACATAGGAGTCGCTTTCTTT.

The chain couples TRBV5-1 to TRBJ2-5, with 10 bases lining up with TRBD1. V trimming: 3 bases; J trimming: 5 bases; junction bases outside the gene matches: 7. The CDR3 totals 15 residues. CDR1 and CDR2 (germline): SGHRS, YFSETQ. The CDR3 sequence is CASSSGQGKGETQYF. CDR3 coding DNA: TGCGCCAGCAGCTCGGGACAGGGGAAGGGGGAGACCCAGTACTTC. The full variable domain, completed using reference TRBV5-1 and TRBJ2-5, is KAGVTQTPRYLIKTRGQQVTLSCSPISGHRSVSWYQQTPGQGLQFLFEYFSETQRNKGNFPGRFSGRQFSNSRSEMNVSTLELGDSALYLCASSSGQGKGETQYFGPGTRLLVL.

Remarks on this clonotype: An end of the junction does not agree with germline; a read error may underlie this. V and J are TRBV5-1 and TRBJ1-3, with D maybe TRBD1 (5 bases). This CDR3 has 16 amino acids. Germline CDR1 SGHRS, CDR2 YFSETQ. This CDR3 is CASSWGTADSGNTVYF. In DNA form, the CDR3 reads TGTGCCAGCAGCTGGGGGACGGCAGACTCTGGAAACACCGTATATTTT.

The chain links TRBV9 to TRBJ1-2; 7 nucleotides align to TRBD1. This CDR3 spans 14 amino acids. The V segment lost 4 bases and the J segment 8 bases; nucleotides outside the gene matches: 11. CDR1 is SGDLS, CDR2 YYNGEE, per germline. CDR3 in amino acids: CASSPRQGTRGYTF. CDR3 bases: TGTGCCAGCAGCCCCAGACAGGGAACGAGGGGCTACACCTTC.

In regard to this clonotype: The junction departs from germline at one end; a sequencing error may be responsible. The V and J genes are TRBV10-3 and TRBJ2-7; TRBD1 aligns across 8 bases. The CDR3 runs 14 residues. Looked up from germline, CDR1 is ENHRY and CDR2 is SYGVKD. CDR3 sequence reads: CASSSGGGNGEQYF. Here the CDR3 DNA reads TGTGCCAGCAGTTCAGGGGGCGGAAATGGCGAGCAGTACTTC.

V and J are TRBV7-2 and TRBJ1-4; D is perhaps TRBD1 (6 bases). The CDR3 sequence is 15 residues long. The V gene lost 6 bases and the J gene lost 4 bases, with 15 bases spanning the gap. CDR1 and CDR2 from the germline V gene are SGHTA and FQGNSA. CDR3 nucleotide sequence: TGTGCCAGCAGGGAGACAGGTCGGATTAATGAAAAACTGTTTTTT. This encodes CASRETGRINEKLFF.

This clonotype has a handful of counts. This chain uses TRBV7-9 with TRBJ2-7; perhaps TRBD1 as D (6 bases). Trimming took off 5 bases at V and 3 bases at J, with 29 bases between the two ends. This CDR3 region has 19 residues. Per germline, CDR1 SEHNR and CDR2 FQNEAQ (reference sequence). CDR3 bases: TGTGCCAGCAGCCTCCGGGACGGGCCTTTGACGGGACAAAGCTACGAGCAGTACTTC. This sequence encodes CASSLRDGPLTGQSYEQYF.

This chain connects TRBV29-1 to TRBJ1-2; D is possibly TRBD1 (5 bases). The CDR3 is 13 amino acids. Looked up from germline, CDR1 is SQVTM and CDR2 is ANQGSEA. V lost 8 bases, J lost 2 bases, and 15 bases lay in between. CDR3 in amino acids: CSLAGRQNYGYTF. The CDR3 bases are TGCAGCTTGGCCGGTCGACAGAACTATGGCTACACCTTC.